This paragraph covers one TCR beta chain sequence. This sample was taken from a study of CD8 T cells in Susac syndrome. The CDR3 loop spans 14 amino acids. V lost 4 bases and J lost 9; bases outside the gene matches: 7. High-throughput TCR beta sequencing covered peripheral CD8+ and CD4+ T cells. Both CD4+ and CD8+ T cells were negatively isolated, and TEMRA cells underwent FACS enrichment. When the RNA was reverse transcribed, random hexamers were used with an input of roughly 0.45 to 1 ug. With immunoSEQ multiplex PCR, TCR beta CDR3 was amplified across 54 Vbeta and 13 Jbeta. TCRdb reprocessed the immunoSEQ multiplex PCR reads with MiXCR, giving one entry per CDR3 protein. The repertoire holds some 190,000 distinct CDR3 sequences, with roughly 94% as singletons.

The receptor comes from a human donor in good health. The chain joins TRBV12-3 or TRBV12-4 to TRBJ2-1, with 9 bases matching TRBD2. The sample consisted of CD4+ T cells from PBMCs. CDR3 in DNA: TGTGCCAGCAGTTCTGTAGCGGGAGAGAGTGAGCAGTTCTTC. Its translation: CASSSVAGESEQFF.